A single TCR beta chain is shown here with its context. Its antigen target is currently unknown. No much larger clone exists at a distance of one base, and base qualities are not known. Libraries were built with the immunoSEQ multiplex PCR assay. TCRdb carries this immuneACCESS record with in-frame sequences only. Its versions omit some clonotypes, under half of them owing to an unresolved V gene in the studies checked, with the rest unexplained. The sample table records around 95,000 clones; around four fifths of these occur just once. Clones ranked in the top ten supply around 20% of the sample. The germline V gene (reference sequence) provides CDR1 PRHDT and CDR2 FYEKMQ. From the cysteine through the phenylalanine, the CDR3 covers 13 amino acids. Only the CDR3 DNA is retained, 39 bases long and in frame from the first base. Compared with germline, V lacks 8 bases and J lacks 4 bases; bases without a gene match: 7.

The data were obtained in a study of control samples from healthy donors and cancer patients (TCRdb year 2020). Recombination connected TRBV13 to TRBJ2-7; 8 bases in the middle match TRBD2. The sample was blood. The TCR was taken from a man younger than 45 in good health. The CDR3 region reads CASLRAGGYEQYF. The DNA sequence is as follows: TGTGCCAGCCTTCGGGCGGGGGGTTACGAGCAGTACTTC.